The 17 T cell receptor beta chains below all came from one sample that was sequenced in a study of CD8 T cells in ankylosing spondylitis. General study points: It appeared that ankylosing spondylitis blood was characterized by a TCR beta motif of several highly homologous variants.

No cognate antigen is known for these TCRs. TCRdb called the 5' RACE reads again in MiXCR, with one record for every CDR3 protein. Here the sample spans about 200,000 distinct CDR3 sequences, about 7% being singletons. Material: blood, either unsorted or a sorted T cell fraction (not recorded which). The receptors originated from a male donor with ankylosing spondylitis.

This clonotype was detected many times. V usage is TRBV15 and J usage is TRBJ2-4, with TRBD1 matching 7 bases. Looked up from germline, CDR1 is LNHNV and CDR2 is YYDKDF (reference sequence). The CDR3 runs 16 residues. J gave up 1 base and V 0 bases, and 3 bases lay outside the gene matches. CDR3 loop: CATSRETGLAKNIQYF. The CDR3 DNA follows: TGTGCCACCAGCAGAGAGACAGGGCTGGCCAAAAACATTCAGTACTTC.

Only a few counts were recorded for this clonotype. This rearrangement joins TRBV7-3 to TRBJ2-1, with TRBD2 matching 12 bases. CDR1 and CDR2 (germline): SGHTA, FQGTGA. This CDR3 comprises 16 residues. V lost 0 bases, J lost 8 bases, and 5 bases stayed unmatched. The CDR3 is CASSLTLAGGPDEQFF. The CDR3, as DNA: TGTGCCAGCAGCTTAACTCTAGCGGGGGGGCCTGATGAGCAGTTCTTC. The variable domain in full, with the rest retrieved from reference TRBV7-3 and TRBJ2-1, is GAGVSQTPSNKVTEKGKYVELRCDPISGHTALYWYRQSLGQGPEFLIYFQGTGAADDSGLPNDRFFAVRPEGSVSTLKIQRTERGDSAVYLCASSLTLAGGPDEQFFGPGTRLTVL.

This clonotype was recorded many times. The chain joins TRBV3-1 to TRBJ2-7; TRBD2 matches at 11 bases. From germline, CDR1 is LGHDT and CDR2 YNNKEL (reference sequence). The CDR3 has 17 residues. Germline trimming cut 4 bases from V and 3 bases from J; bases unmatched to any gene: 11. The CDR3 sequence is CASSRDSGRAGLYEQYF. The CDR3 coding sequence is TGTGCCAGCAGCCGAGATAGCGGGAGGGCCGGTCTCTACGAGCAGTACTTC.

The chain uses TRBV10-2 and TRBJ2-7; D unresolved. Germline lookup yields CDR1 WSHSY and CDR2 SAAADI. This CDR3 region has 14 residues. Trimming shortened V by 7 bases and J by 0 bases, and 13 bases separated the two germline ends. CDR3 in DNA: TGCGCCAGCATACCTTCCTTGCTCTCCTACGAGCAGTACTTC. It translates to CASIPSLLSYEQYF.

This clonotype showed up many times. The rearrangement uses TRBV27 and TRBJ1-6; 7 bases are a match to TRBD1. CDR3 length: 15 amino acids. The germline V gene has CDR1 MNHEY and CDR2 SMNVEV (reference sequence). V gave up 5 bases and J gave up 8 bases; unmatched junction bases: 9. The CDR3 reads CASSPLTGRDSPLHF. The CDR3, as DNA: TGTGCCAGCAGTCCGCTGACAGGGAGGGATTCACCCCTCCACTTT.

The V and J genes are TRBV6-1 and TRBJ1-4, with D unclear. There are 14 residues in the CDR3. Trimming pared 6 bases from V and 8 bases from J, leaving 16 bases between. Germline V gene lookup returns CDR1 MNHNS and CDR2 SASEGT. CDR3 sequence reads: CASSPRGRAEKLFF. Here the CDR3 DNA reads TGTGCCAGCAGCCCTCGAGGCCGCGCGGAAAAACTGTTTTTT.

This clonotype was observed at least ten times. This chain links TRBV4-2 with TRBJ1-6; D is uncertain. The germline CDR1 and CDR2 sequences are LGHNA and YNFKEQ. The V and J ends lost 7 bases and 10 bases respectively, with 23 bases between them. There are 16 residues in the CDR3. The CDR3 loop is CASNLEAAASSSPLHF. CDR3 bases: TGTGCCAGCAACCTGGAGGCAGCAGCTTCTTCATCACCCCTCCACTTT.

This clonotype was detected ten times or more. The chain has TRBV29-1 and TRBJ2-7, with D unresolved. The CDR3 is 15 residues long. V lost 0 bases, J lost 0 bases, and 12 bases lay in between. Germline CDR1 reads SQVTM; CDR2 reads ANQGSEA. The CDR3 region is CSVEDPDGYSYEQYF. The CDR3, as DNA: TGCAGCGTTGAAGATCCCGACGGATACTCCTACGAGCAGTACTTC.

This clonotype was counted at least ten times. The rearrangement joins TRBV6-5 to TRBJ2-2, with D perhaps TRBD2 (6 bases). Germline lookup yields CDR1 MNHEY and CDR2 SVGAGI. The V end was cut by 0 bases, the J end by 5 bases, with 10 bases between. The CDR3 sequence is 15 residues long. CDR3 DNA sequence: TGTGCCAGCAGTTACTCGGCTCGGGGGACCGGGGAGCTGTTTTTT. Protein product: CASSYSARGTGELFF.

This clonotype occurred many times. The chain joins TRBV10-3 to TRBJ2-7, with TRBD1 identical over 7 bases. The ends lost 3 bases at V and 0 bases at J; junction bases unmatched: 8. CDR1 and CDR2 from the germline V gene are ENHRY and SYGVKD. This CDR3 region has 16 residues. CDR3 in DNA: TGTGCCATCAGTGACCACTGGGACAGCAGCTCCTACGAGCAGTACTTC. It encodes CAISDHWDSSSYEQYF.

This clonotype was counted many times. The chain has TRBV9 and TRBJ2-3, with a possible D match to TRBD2 (5 bases). V was trimmed by 7 bases and J by 0 bases, leaving 15 bases between them. The CDR3 has 15 residues. Per germline, CDR1 SGDLS and CDR2 YYNGEE. For the CDR3, the DNA is TGTGCCAGCCGAGGCTATTCGGGAAGCACAGATACGCAGTATTTT. Encoded protein: CASRGYSGSTDTQYF.

This clonotype came up many times. The J gene is TRBJ2-7, the V gene TRBV29-1; TRBD1 matches 8 bases. The CDR3 loop spans 16 amino acids. The trim removed 6 bases at V and 1 base at J, leaving 14 bases unmatched. Germline values: CDR1 SQVTM, CDR2 ANQGSEA. The CDR3 loop reads CSVTDPGTGLSYEQYF. Here the CDR3 DNA reads TGCAGCGTCACGGATCCCGGGACAGGTCTATCCTACGAGCAGTACTTC.

This clonotype was seen ten or more times. The chain uses TRBV12-3 or TRBV12-4 and TRBJ2-1; the D is unclear. V was trimmed by 7 bases and J by 0 bases, leaving 13 bases between them. The CDR3 is 15 residues long. CDR3 nucleotide sequence: TGTGCCAGCACCGAACCCGAGGACTCCTACAATGAGCAGTTCTTC. This translates into CASTEPEDSYNEQFF.

This clonotype was observed at least ten times. The chain has TRBV29-1 and TRBJ1-4; D gene ambiguous. This CDR3 is 14 amino acids long. Germline V gene lookup returns CDR1 SQVTM and CDR2 ANQGSEA. The germline V and J ends were trimmed by 6 bases and 7 bases, with 18 bases remaining between them. CDR3 region: CSVLLQDNGEKLFF. CDR3 DNA sequence: TGCAGCGTCCTATTGCAGGATAACGGTGAAAAACTGTTTTTT.

CDR3 in amino acids: CASSSSGASSYEQYF. In nucleotides, the CDR3 is TGTGCCAGCAGCTCCAGCGGGGCCAGCTCCTACGAGCAGTACTTC. The V and J genes are TRBV7-6 and TRBJ2-7, with 7 bases fitting TRBD2. The V segment lost 4 bases and the J segment 0 bases; nucleotides outside the gene matches: 6. Per germline, CDR1 SGHVS and CDR2 FNYEAQ. There are 15 residues in the CDR3. The full variable domain, completed using reference TRBV7-6 and TRBJ2-7, is GAGVSQSPRYKVTKRGQDVALRCDPISGHVSLYWYRQALGQGPEFLTYFNYEAQQDKSGLPNDRFSAERPEGSISTLTIQRTEQRDSAMYRCASSSSGASSYEQYFGPGTRLTVT.

This clonotype was picked up many times. The V and J genes are TRBV6-1 and TRBJ2-7; D unclear. V lost 3 bases to trimming and J lost 0 bases, with 6 bases between them. Germline V CDR1 and CDR2: MNHNS, SASEGT. The CDR3 length is 13 residues. The CDR3 here is CASSELVSYEQYF. The DNA of the CDR3 is TGTGCCAGCAGTGAGCTGGTCTCCTACGAGCAGTACTTC.

This clonotype was recorded many times. This sequence joins TRBV4-1 and TRBJ2-1; 9 positions match TRBD2. V lost 8 bases and J lost 5; bases outside the gene matches: 4. The CDR3 length is 13 residues. CDR1 MGHRA and CDR2 YSYEKL come from the germline V gene. CDR3: CASGTSRNNEQFF. CDR3 DNA sequence: TGCGCCAGCGGGACTAGCAGGAACAATGAGCAGTTCTTC.